The clone carrying this TCR beta chain was observed once. Its target is not known. CDR1 is LNHDA, CDR2 SQIVND, per germline (reference sequence). V trimming: 10 bases; J trimming: 2 bases; junction bases outside the gene matches: 12. This CDR3 has 15 residues. In the PCR, 60 Vbeta and 13 Jbeta primers were used. Authors' analysis steps: A follow-up analysis tallied approximately 85 million unique TCR beta chains, roughly 11 million shared. The table came from immunoSEQ multiplex PCR; TCRdb's copy has only in-frame clones and leaves some out. That table is the source of V, J and clone size, and D and trimming were worked out from the DNA. This sample has around 280,000 clones, with approximately 90% found just once. The data originate from a study of cytomegalovirus exposure and HLA in healthy donors. Study results and caveats: The study found most TCR sequences rare, yet found some public TCRs in many donors. A highly shared variant cluster was judged a likely technical artifact.

The chain uses TRBV19 and TRBJ2-7; 9 nucleotides match TRBD2. This TCR was recovered from a woman aged 18-29 years in good health and CMV-seronegative. Input material: PBMCs. The CDR3 region is CATPIAGDPAYEQYF. CDR3 bases: TGTGCCACCCCTATAGCGGGGGACCCTGCCTACGAGCAGTACTTC.